The clone carrying this T cell receptor beta chain turned up a few times. The antigen is undetermined. Constant-segment primers were used for 5'RACE, and the resulting TCR alpha and TCR beta cDNA libraries carried sample barcodes and UMIs. TCRdb fed the 5' RACE reads into MiXCR, producing one record per CDR3 protein. The table has about 240,000 distinct CDR3 sequences, over 8.5% seen once. This sample stems from a study of T-cell memory formation after mild COVID-19. The CDR3 length is 15 residues. With 5 bases clipped from V and 3 bases from J, the junction kept 6 bases outside the gene matches. Germline V CDR1 and CDR2: SGHTA, FQGNSA. Overall study results and limits: While clones contracting from day 15 to 85 were balanced between CD4 and CD8, later expanders leaned CD4+.

The sequence derives from a man between 18 and 29 years old who had mild COVID-19 (a few samples of this study predate the infection). Cell type and time point are not known. The source material was PBMCs or a T cell subset sorted from them (not recorded which). This chain connects TRBV7-2 to TRBJ2-7; 11 nucleotides line up with TRBD2. For the CDR3, the DNA is TGTGCCAGCAGCCCCGGGACTAGCGGCCTCTACGAGCAGTACTTC. It encodes CASSPGTSGLYEQYF.